This entry lists 21 T cell receptor beta chains sequenced from one sample in a study of T cell clonotyping in hematopoietic cell transplantation. TCRdb keeps only in-frame clones here, not all; method: immunoSEQ multiplex PCR. The sample contains roughly 7,500 clones, roughly nine tenths of which appear only once. The sample consisted of PBMCs, taken 180 days after allogeneic stem cell transplant. These receptors originate from a female patient in her 50s who had an allogeneic stem cell transplant from an unrelated donor, so the T cells may come from the graft donor. Some clones in this sample may be carry-over from other donors' samples.

With regard to this clone: The germline gene is not matched at one end of the junction; a read error may be the cause. The chain employs TRBV5-1 and TRBJ1-2, with TRBD1 as a possible D gene (5 bases). CDR1 and CDR2 from the germline V gene are SGHRS and YFSETQ. The CDR3 totals 16 residues. The CDR3 loop reads CASTLESGAQGNGYTF. The CDR3, as DNA: TGCGCCAGCACCTTGGAGTCCGGGGCGCAGGGTAATGGCTACACCTTC. The full variable domain, its missing parts supplied by reference TRBV5-1 and TRBJ1-2, is KAGVTQTPRYLIKTRGQQVTLSCSPISGHRSVSWYQQTPGQGLQFLFEYFSETQRNKGNFPGRFSGRQFSNSRSEMNVSTLELGDSALYLCASTLESGAQGNGYTFGSGTRLTVV.

The chain links TRBV13 to TRBJ1-4, with 8 bases aligning to TRBD1. CDR3 length: 14 residues. Germline lookup yields CDR1 PRHDT and CDR2 FYEKMQ (reference sequence). The V gene end was trimmed by 5 bases and the J gene end by 7 bases; junction bases not matched to a gene: 6. The DNA of the CDR3 is TGTGCCAGCAGCGACACAGGGGGGTCTGAAAAACTGTTTTTT. Its translation: CASSDTGGSEKLFF.

The chain joins TRBV25-1 to TRBJ1-2, with D unclear. The CDR3 spans 11 residues. Deletions cut 5 bases from V and 4 bases from J, with 5 bases between. Germline CDR1 and CDR2: MGHDK and SYGVNS. CDR3 region: CASSLGYGYTF. In DNA, the CDR3 is TGTGCCAGCAGTTTAGGCTATGGCTACACCTTC.

The V gene is TRBV7-8, the J gene TRBJ2-5; D remains ambiguous. Germline CDR1 is SGHVS and CDR2 is FQNEAQ. There are 15 residues in the CDR3. V gave up 4 bases and J gave up 5 bases, with 17 bases separating them. Here the CDR3 DNA reads TGTGCCAGCAGCTGGACCCGGGTGGGTTCGGAGACCCAGTACTTC. The encoded protein is CASSWTRVGSETQYF.

The chain uses TRBV5-4 and TRBJ1-1; D may be TRBD1 (5 bases). Germline loops: CDR1 SGHNT, CDR2 YYREEE (reference sequence). V was cut by 0 bases and J by 0 bases, with 12 bases left in between. The CDR3 sequence is 16 residues long. CDR3 sequence reads: CASSLGGANLNTEAFF. The DNA of the CDR3 is TGTGCCAGCAGCTTGGGAGGGGCGAACCTGAACACTGAAGCTTTCTTT.

V is TRBV14 and J is TRBJ1-3; D uncertain. The V end was cut by 1 base, the J end by 0 bases, with 7 bases between. The CDR3 loop spans 15 amino acids. CDR1 and CDR2 (germline): SGHDN, FVKESK. The CDR3 loop is CASSQVTTSGNTIYF. The CDR3 DNA sequence: TGTGCCAGCAGCCAAGTAACGACCTCTGGAAACACCATATATTTT.

The chain recombines TRBV19 with TRBJ1-3; D not resolved. Germline V CDR1 and CDR2: LNHDA, SQIVND (reference sequence). V was clipped by 5 bases and J by 0 bases, with 11 bases between them. The CDR3 spans 15 residues. The DNA of the CDR3 is TGTGCCAGTAGTCAGGACTTCTCCTCTGGAAACACCATATATTTT. Residues: CASSQDFSSGNTIYF.

J is TRBJ1-2 and V is TRBV14; the match to TRBD1 covers 9 bases. Germline CDR1 SGHDN, CDR2 FVKESK. The CDR3 runs 14 residues. Trimming cost V 2 bases and J 7 bases; bases outside gene matches: 5. The CDR3 reads CASSQIQGASGYTF. In DNA form, the CDR3 reads TGTGCCAGCAGCCAAATACAGGGGGCAAGTGGCTACACCTTC.

This chain links TRBV25-1 with TRBJ1-1, with 8 bases matching TRBD1. In germline, CDR1 is MGHDK, CDR2 SYGVNS. Germline trimming cut 4 bases from V and 4 bases from J; bases unmatched to any gene: 2. This CDR3 has 13 amino acids. CDR3 bases: TGTGCCAGCAGTGGGACAGGGACCACTGAAGCTTTCTTT. It codes for CASSGTGTTEAFF.

The chain couples TRBV7-2 to TRBJ1-2; the D gene is possibly TRBD1 (5 bases). The germline gives CDR1 SGHTA, CDR2 FQGNSA. V lost 5 bases, J lost 4 bases, and 20 bases lay in between. This CDR3 contains 16 residues. CDR3 protein: CASSPNGGTVSYGYTF. The CDR3 nucleotides are TGTGCCAGCAGCCCAAATGGGGGGACGGTATCCTATGGCTACACCTTC.

This chain's CDR3 is CATSRGDRDPEAFF. The CDR3 DNA is TGTGCCACCAGCAGAGGGGACAGGGACCCTGAAGCTTTCTTT. The chain links TRBV15 to TRBJ1-1, with 9 bases matching TRBD1. The V gene end was trimmed by 1 base and the J gene end by 6 bases; junction bases not matched to a gene: 3. In germline, CDR1 is LNHNV, CDR2 YYDKDF (reference sequence). The CDR3 has 14 amino acids.

The chain uses TRBV19 and TRBJ1-5; tentative D call: TRBD1 (5 bases). The CDR3 runs to 15 residues. The V end was cut by 7 bases, the J end by 0 bases, with 13 bases between. Germline V gene lookup returns CDR1 LNHDA and CDR2 SQIVND (reference sequence). DNA of the CDR3: TGTGCCAGTAACTTGGACAAGTATAGCAATCAGCCCCAGCATTTT. Translation: CASNLDKYSNQPQHF. Complete variable domain (other parts from reference TRBV19 and TRBJ1-5): DGGITQSPKYLFRKEGQNVTLSCEQNLNHDAMYWYRQDPGQGLRLIYYSQIVNDFQKGDIAEGYSVSREKKESFPLTVTSAQKNPTAFYLCASNLDKYSNQPQHFGDGTRLSIL.

The chain carries TRBV11-2 and TRBJ2-5; 7 bases align to TRBD1. With 3 bases clipped from V and 1 base from J, the junction kept 2 bases outside the gene matches. The CDR3 is made up of 14 amino acids. The germline V gene encodes CDR1 SGHAT and CDR2 FQNNGV. The CDR3 reads CASSFGQVQETQYF. The DNA for the CDR3 is TGTGCCAGCAGCTTCGGACAGGTCCAAGAGACCCAGTACTTC.

The chain carries TRBV7-9 and TRBJ2-5; no firm D call. Germline V CDR1 and CDR2: SEHNR, FQNEAQ (reference sequence). Trimming cost V 3 bases and J 5 bases, with 7 bases left between them. The length of the CDR3 is 12 residues. The CDR3 DNA reads as TGTGCCAGCAGCTTCGCCCAGGAGACCCAGTACTTC. Amino acid sequence: CASSFAQETQYF.

The chain links TRBV6-5 to TRBJ1-6, with a possible D match to TRBD1 (5 bases). CDR1 and CDR2 (germline): MNHEY, SVGAGI. Trimming shortened V by 7 bases and J by 7 bases, and 11 bases separated the two germline ends. The CDR3 has 13 amino acids. The CDR3 is CASTWGNNSPLHF. The CDR3 nucleotides are TGTGCCAGCACCTGGGGGAACAATTCACCCCTCCACTTT.

The gene calls are TRBV5-1 and TRBJ2-5; no definite D call. Germline-derived CDR1 and CDR2 are SGHRS and YFSETQ. The CDR3 is made up of 17 amino acids. Trimming took off 1 base at V and 0 bases at J, with 16 bases between the two ends. CDR3 sequence: CASSLYRSGRNQETQYF. The CDR3 DNA reads TGCGCCAGCAGCTTGTATAGATCTGGACGGAACCAAGAGACCCAGTACTTC.

The chain employs TRBV4-2 and TRBJ2-2, with D possibly TRBD2 on 5 matching bases. V lost 0 bases and J lost 4, with 6 bases in between. Germline V gene lookup returns CDR1 LGHNA and CDR2 YNFKEQ. This CDR3 has 14 residues. The CDR3 here is CASSQDSVTGELFF. CDR3 in DNA: TGTGCCAGCAGCCAAGATAGCGTCACCGGGGAGCTGTTTTTT.

This chain links TRBV27 with TRBJ2-5; TRBD2 aligns across 12 bases. This CDR3 spans 18 amino acids. CDR1 and CDR2 (germline): MNHEY, SMNVEV (reference sequence). The V segment lost 2 bases and the J segment 4 bases; nucleotides outside the gene matches: 11. CDR3 amino acids: CASSLKALAGGGRETQYF. Here the CDR3 DNA reads TGTGCCAGCAGTTTAAAGGCGCTAGCGGGGGGGGGTCGAGAGACCCAGTACTTC.

The chain couples TRBV4-2 to TRBJ2-1, with D perhaps matching TRBD1 or TRBD2 (6 bases each). Trimming stripped 0 bases from V and 1 base from J, with 22 bases between. Per germline, CDR1 LGHNA and CDR2 YNFKEQ. This CDR3 is built from 20 residues. The CDR3 region has the DNA TGTGCCAGCAGCCAAGAGAGCGGATCTAGCGAGGGGGGATCCTACAATGAGCAGTTCTTC. Its protein product is CASSQESGSSEGGSYNEQFF.

The chain joins TRBV5-4 to TRBJ1-5; perhaps TRBD1 as D (5 bases). Trimming stripped 0 bases from V and 2 bases from J, with 9 bases between. CDR3 length equals 15 residues. The V gene's germline CDR1 is SGHNT and CDR2 YYREEE (reference sequence). CDR3 region: CASSLGDSGNQPQHF. In nucleotides, the CDR3 is TGTGCCAGCAGCTTGGGAGACAGCGGCAATCAGCCCCAGCATTTT.

This chain links TRBV11-2 with TRBJ2-3, with 13 bases aligning to TRBD2. In germline, CDR1 is SGHAT, CDR2 FQNNGV. The junction had 4 bases not matched to a gene; V was cut back by 2 bases and J by 2 bases. This CDR3 has 17 residues. The CDR3 sequence: CASSLTSGGANTDTQYF. The CDR3 bases are TGTGCCAGCAGCTTAACTAGCGGGGGGGCCAACACAGATACGCAGTATTTT. Drawing the rest from reference TRBV11-2 and TRBJ2-3, the complete variable domain is EAGVAQSPRYKIIEKRQSVAFWCNPISGHATLYWYQQILGQGPKLLIQFQNNGVVDDSQLPKDRFSAERLKGVDSTLKIQPAKLEDSAVYLCASSLTSGGANTDTQYFGPGTRLTVL.